A single sample gave rise to the 2 T cell receptor beta chains below, sequenced in a study of CD8 T cells in Susac syndrome. A quantity of roughly 0.5 to 1 ug RNA underwent reverse transcription using random hexamers. TCRdb reprocessed the immunoSEQ multiplex PCR reads with MiXCR, giving one entry per CDR3 protein. This table has fewer than 60,000 distinct CDR3 sequences, more than 85% appearing once. Sequencing used CD8+ T cells from PBMCs. All receptors derive from a human donor with Susac syndrome.

This rearrangement joins TRBV9 to TRBJ1-1; possibly TRBD1 for D (6 bases). V lost 0 bases, J lost 7 bases, and 13 bases lay in between. The length of the CDR3 is 14 residues. CDR1 is SGDLS and CDR2 is YYNGEE in the germline V gene. Here the CDR3 reads CASSVAGGAGEAFF. CDR3 coding DNA: TGTGCCAGCAGCGTAGCCGGGGGCGCTGGTGAAGCTTTCTTT. The full variable domain, its missing parts supplied by reference TRBV9 and TRBJ1-1, is DSGVTQTPKHLITATGQRVTLRCSPRSGDLSVYWYQQSLDQGLQFLIQYYNGEERAKGNILERFSAQQFPDLHSELNLSSLELGDSALYFCASSVAGGAGEAFFGQGTRLTVV.

This chain links TRBV5-4 with TRBJ2-1; D gene unclear. The V end lost 5 bases, the J end lost 0 bases, and 9 bases lay between the germline ends. The CDR3 has 14 amino acids. CDR1 is SGHNT and CDR2 is YYREEE in the germline V gene (reference sequence). The CDR3 DNA reads as TGTGCCAGCAGGTCGATCGACTCCTACAATGAGCAGTTCTTC. This codes for CASRSIDSYNEQFF.